These T cell receptor beta chains were read from a single sample in a study of control samples from healthy donors and cancer patients. Generated by immunoSEQ multiplex PCR, the TCRdb table keeps only in-frame clones and is missing some. Here the sample spans about 110,000 clones, about nine tenths being singletons. Sequencing was done on a sample of blood. Source of these receptors: a woman aged 18-29 years in good health. Each CDR3 is given with its conserved first and last residue. The D gene is left open where the match is weak. Not every row has a clone size; where given, it reads once, few, many or a size class.

>TRBJ2-7|18|.|TRBV13|TRBD1
TGTGCCAGCAGCTTACGCTTTACAGGGGGGTGGTCCTCCTACGAGCAGTACTTC
CASSLRFTGGWSSYEQYF
>TRBJ1-6|13|.|TRBV2|.
TGTGCCAGCAGTTGGGGGACTAATTCACCCCTCCACTTT
CASSWGTNSPLHF
>TRBJ2-4|18|.|TRBV7-9|TRBD1
TGTGCCAGCAGCTTAGGTGGACAGGGGATGCTAGCCAAAAACATTCAGTACTTC
CASSLGGQGMLAKNIQYF
>TRBJ1-2|15|.|TRBV4-1|TRBD1
TGCGCCAGCAGCCAAGGGGGACAGGTTTTTTATGGCTACACCTTC
CASSQGGQVFYGYTF
>TRBJ2-3|16|.|TRBV27|TRBD1
TGTGCCAGCAGTCCATATAGGACAGGGTACACAGATACGCAGTATTTT
CASSPYRTGYTDTQYF
>TRBJ2-5|15|.|TRBV2|.
TGTGCCAGCAGTACAGTCGGAGGCCTCCAAGAGACCCAGTACTTC
CASSTVGGLQETQYF
>TRBJ2-2|16|.|TRBV5-4|.
TGTGCCAGCAGCTTAGTTGCCGGGATGGGCACCGGGGAGCTGTTTTTT
CASSLVAGMGTGELFF
>TRBJ2-7|15|.|TRBV6-2/TRBV6-3|.
TGTGCCAGCAGTTACGTCGGACAGACTCACTACGAGCAGTACTTC
CASSYVGQTHYEQYF
>TRBJ1-5|14|medium-sized|TRBV5-6|.
TGTGCCAGCAGCAAGAATATAGCCAATCAGCCCCAGCATTTT
CASSKNIANQPQHF
>TRBJ2-1|13|.|TRBV29-1|TRBD1
TGCAGCGCAGACAGGGGTTCCTACAATGAGCAGTTCTTC
CSADRGSYNEQFF
>TRBJ2-2|15|.|TRBV19|TRBD2
TGTGCCAGTAGAGAAGGGACTACATTCACCGGGGAGCTGTTTTTT
CASREGTTFTGELFF
>TRBJ2-1|16|few|TRBV18|TRBD2
TGTGCCAGCTCACCACTAACCAGCGGGATCAACAATGAGCAGTTCTTC
CASSPLTSGINNEQFF
>TRBJ1-5|15|.|TRBV5-8|.
TGTGCCAGCAGCTTGGGGCCTGGGGGGAATCAGCCCCAGCATTTT
CASSLGPGGNQPQHF
>TRBJ2-2|13|.|TRBV5-1|.
TGCGCCAGCAGCGTAGGGGACCACGGGGAGCTGTTTTTT
CASSVGDHGELFF
>TRBJ2-7|16|.|TRBV15|.
TGTGCCACCAGCAGAGAGAGGGGGGTGGTCTCCTACGAGCAGTACTTC
CATSRERGVVSYEQYF
>TRBJ1-1|15|.|TRBV28|.
TGTGCCAGCAGTTTTGAACACTCCATGAACACTGAAGCTTTCTTT
CASSFEHSMNTEAFF
>TRBJ2-3|17|.|TRBV9|TRBD2
TGTGCCAGCAGCGTAGAATCGGCGGGGGGAAGCACAGATACGCAGTATTTT
CASSVESAGGSTDTQYF
>TRBJ2-2|14|.|TRBV3-1/TRBV3-2|.
TGTGCCAGCTCAGACGGGGTCCTCGGGGGGGAGCTGTTTTTT
CASSDGVLGGELFF
>TRBJ2-5|17|.|TRBV7-9|.
TGTGCCAGCAGCTCGTCTACTAGCCTTTTAAGCTGGGAGACCCAGTACTTC
CASSSSTSLLSWETQYF
>TRBJ2-3|17|.|TRBV2|TRBD2
TGTGCCAGCATTTTCAACCTAGCGGGGGGGCCAGGAGATACGCAGTATTTT
CASIFNLAGGPGDTQYF
>TRBJ2-3|14|.|TRBV7-8|.
TGTGCCAGCAGCTTAGGCAGGGTTGGAGATACGCAGTATTTT
CASSLGRVGDTQYF
>TRBJ2-3|17|.|TRBV30|TRBD2
TGTGCCTGGACTCGTCTCTTAGCGGGGGGGCCCACAGATACGCAGTATTTT
CAWTRLLAGGPTDTQYF
>TRBJ1-1|13|.|TRBV7-9|TRBD1
TGTGCCAGCAGCTTGGGGGGACAGCCTGAAGCTTTCTTT
CASSLGGQPEAFF
>TRBJ2-7|14|.|TRBV3-1/TRBV3-2|TRBD2
TGTGCCAGCAGCCAAGTCGGGGGGTACCACGAGCAGTACTTC
CASSQVGGYHEQYF
>TRBJ2-7|14|.|TRBV10-1|TRBD1
TGCGCCAGCCCTCACCGGGACAGGGTTCGAGAGCAGTACTTC
CASPHRDRVREQYF
>TRBJ2-2|15|.|TRBV24-1|.
TGTGCCACCAGTGACTCGACAGGACACACCGGGGAGCTGTTTTTT
CATSDSTGHTGELFF
>TRBJ2-7|12|few|TRBV7-2|TRBD2
TGTGCCAGCAGCGGGGGGGGATACGAGCAGTACTTC
CASSGGGYEQYF
>TRBJ2-7|14|.|TRBV13|.
TGTGCCAGCAGCTTAGGGACCGGCACCTACGAGCAGTACTTC
CASSLGTGTYEQYF
>TRBJ2-7|15|few|TRBV19|.
TGTGCCAGTAGTGCCCCGGGGGCGAGGTTATACGAGCAGTACTTC
CASSAPGARLYEQYF
>TRBJ1-5|15|.|TRBV14|TRBD1
TGTGCCAGCAGGGTTGACAACAGGGGTGATCAGCCCCAGCATTTT
CASRVDNRGDQPQHF
>TRBJ1-2|14|.|TRBV28|TRBD1
TGTGCCAGCAGCACGGGACAGGGGATCTATGGCTACACCTTC
CASSTGQGIYGYTF
>TRBJ2-5|13|once|TRBV4-2|TRBD2
TGTGCCAGCAGCCAAGACGGGGGGGAGACCCAGTACTTC
CASSQDGGETQYF
>TRBJ2-2|15|.|TRBV6-5|TRBD1
TGTGCCAGCAGGCCCGGGACAGAAAAAACCGGGGAGCTGTTTTTT
CASRPGTEKTGELFF
>TRBJ2-3|17|.|TRBV7-3|TRBD1
TGTGCCAGCAGCTTAAAAGGGACAGGGCGAATCACAGATACGCAGTATTTT
CASSLKGTGRITDTQYF
>TRBJ1-6|15|.|TRBV7-2|.
TGTGCCAGCAGCCTTAGCCAGGCTGCAGTTTCACCCCTCCACTTT
CASSLSQAAVSPLHF
>TRBJ2-7|14|.|TRBV20-1|.
TGCAGTGCTAATGAACTAGGACGACCCAACGAGCAGTACTTC
CSANELGRPNEQYF
>TRBJ2-5|14|.|TRBV7-9|.
TGTGCCAGCAGCCCGTGGGGGTCCCAAGAGACCCAGTACTTC
CASSPWGSQETQYF
>TRBJ1-2|14|.|TRBV29-1|.
TGCAGCGTTGAAGAACGGGCAGCCTACTATGGCTACACCTTC
CSVEERAAYYGYTF
>TRBJ1-5|14|.|TRBV19|TRBD1
TGTGCCAGCCACTTGACAGGGACCAATCAGCCCCAGCATTTT
CASHLTGTNQPQHF
>TRBJ1-2|12|few|TRBV6-2/TRBV6-3|.
TGTGCCAGCAGTTTACAGGGCAGAAGCTACACCTTC
CASSLQGRSYTF
>TRBJ2-7|15|.|TRBV9|.
TGTGCCAGCAGCCCCCAGCCGGGACAATCCTACGAGCAGTACTTC
CASSPQPGQSYEQYF
>TRBJ2-4|15|.|TRBV11-1|TRBD1
TGTGCCAGCAGCTTAAGGGGACAGGGAAAAAACATTCAGTACTTC
CASSLRGQGKNIQYF
>TRBJ2-7|12|.|TRBV28|.
TGTGCCAGCAGTCCGGGTTCCTACGAGCAGTACTTC
CASSPGSYEQYF
>TRBJ1-6|15|once|TRBV6-2/TRBV6-3|.
TGTGCCAGCAGTCGTCGCGATTCCGTAAATTCACCCCTCCACTTT
CASSRRDSVNSPLHF
>TRBJ1-5|16|.|TRBV7-6|.
TGTGCCAGCAGCTTAGGTGGAGGGAACAGCAATCAGCCCCAGCATTTT
CASSLGGGNSNQPQHF
>TRBJ1-1|15|.|TRBV5-1|TRBD1
TGCGCCAGCAGCCCAGGGGGGGGCCGGAACACTGAAGCTTTCTTT
CASSPGGGRNTEAFF
>TRBJ2-3|16|.|TRBV5-4|.
TGTGCCAGCACCCAGGCGGGCGGGCGGAGCACAGATACGCAGTATTTT
CASTQAGGRSTDTQYF
>TRBJ1-5|16|.|TRBV19|.
TGTGCCAGTAGTATAGACACGGGGACATGGGATCAGCCCCAGCATTTT
CASSIDTGTWDQPQHF
>TRBJ1-1|14|.|TRBV7-2|.
TGTGCCAGCAGCCCAGGTGGGATGAACACTGAAGCTTTCTTT
CASSPGGMNTEAFF
>TRBJ2-1|17|few|TRBV7-2|TRBD1
TGTGCCAGCAGCCATCGGACAGGTGCGGTCTTCTACAATGAGCAGTTCTTC
CASSHRTGAVFYNEQFF
>TRBJ2-2|15|.|TRBV5-6|TRBD1
TGTGCCAGCAGCTTGGTGGACAGGGCCCACGGGGAGCTGTTTTTT
CASSLVDRAHGELFF
>TRBJ1-2|15|.|TRBV7-2|TRBD1
TGTGCCAGCAGCTCCGGGACAGGGAAGGCTTCTGGCTACACCTTC
CASSSGTGKASGYTF
>TRBJ1-4|15|.|TRBV7-2|TRBD1
TGTGCCAGCAGTCGTAACCAGGGGGCGAGGGAAAAACTGTTTTTT
CASSRNQGAREKLFF